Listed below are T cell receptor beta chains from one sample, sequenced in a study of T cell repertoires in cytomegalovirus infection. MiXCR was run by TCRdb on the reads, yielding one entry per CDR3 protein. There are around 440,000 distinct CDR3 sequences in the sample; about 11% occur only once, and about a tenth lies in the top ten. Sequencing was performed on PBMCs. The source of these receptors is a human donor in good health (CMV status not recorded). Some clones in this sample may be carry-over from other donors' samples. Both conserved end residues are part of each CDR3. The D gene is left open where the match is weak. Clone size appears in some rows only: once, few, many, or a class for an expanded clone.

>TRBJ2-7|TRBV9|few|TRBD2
TGTGCCAGCAGCCCCCACCTCAGCGGGATGTCCTACGAGCAGTACTTC
CASSPHLSGMSYEQYF
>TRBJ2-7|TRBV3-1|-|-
TGTGCCAGCAGCCCCCCTACCGCAGGCGAGCAGTACTTC
CASSPPTAGEQYF
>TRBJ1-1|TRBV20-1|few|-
TGCAGTGCTAGAGGTCTCGGGACTGTGAACACTGAAGCTTTCTTT
CSARGLGTVNTEAFF
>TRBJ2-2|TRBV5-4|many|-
TGTGCCAGCAGCTACGGAGGTGGGGGAGGCGGGGAGCTGTTTTTT
CASSYGGGGGGELFF
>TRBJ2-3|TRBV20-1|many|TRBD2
TGCAGTGCTAGAGATCCACTAGCGGGGGGTACAGATACGCAGTATTTT
CSARDPLAGGTDTQYF
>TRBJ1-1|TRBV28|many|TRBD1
TGTGCCAGCACCTTGGCAGGGGGCACTGAAGCTTTCTTT
CASTLAGGTEAFF
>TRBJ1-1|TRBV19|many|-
TGTGCCAGTAGAGACGAGACGGAGACTAACACTGAAGCTTTCTTT
CASRDETETNTEAFF
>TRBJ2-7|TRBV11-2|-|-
TGTGCCAGCAGCTTAGCCGTTACAGGGTTGGACGAGCAGTACTTC
CASSLAVTGLDEQYF
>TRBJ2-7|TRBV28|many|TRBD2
TGTGCCAGCAGGGCGCAGGGAGGGTTCCTCGGCGAGCAGTACTTC
CASRAQGGFLGEQYF
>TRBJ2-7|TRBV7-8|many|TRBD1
TGTGCCATCGGACAGGGCGTCAACGAGCAGTACTTC
CAIGQGVNEQYF
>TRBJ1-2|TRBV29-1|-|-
TGCAGCGTTGAAGGGACAGTTTCCGGCTACACCTTC
CSVEGTVSGYTF
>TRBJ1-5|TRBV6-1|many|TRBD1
TGTGCCAGCAGTGAAGGGGGGACAGGGTCGTATCAGCCCCAGCATTTT
CASSEGGTGSYQPQHF
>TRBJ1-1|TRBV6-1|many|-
TGTGCCAGCATTATGGGAGAACAGACTGACACTGAAGCTTTCTTT
CASIMGEQTDTEAFF
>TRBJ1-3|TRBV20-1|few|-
TGCAGTGCTAGACCAGGTTTCATCTCTGGAAACACCATATATTTT
CSARPGFISGNTIYF
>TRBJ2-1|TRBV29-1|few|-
TGCAGCGTTGAAGATAGGATCGATGAGCAGTTCTTC
CSVEDRIDEQFF
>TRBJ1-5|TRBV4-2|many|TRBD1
TGTGCCAGCAGCCAAGAGCACAGGGGGCGAAGTAGCAATCAGCCCCAGCATTTT
CASSQEHRGRSSNQPQHF
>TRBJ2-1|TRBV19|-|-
TGCGCCAGTAGTATAGCGGCGACTGGTGAGCAGTTCTTC
CASSIAATGEQFF
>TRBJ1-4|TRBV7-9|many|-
TGTGCCACCGCGGCGGCAACTAATGAAAAACTGTTTTTT
CATAAATNEKLFF
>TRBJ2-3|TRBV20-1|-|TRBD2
TGCAGTGCCACCTGGGCGGGGGGTACAGATACGCAGTATTTT
CSATWAGGTDTQYF
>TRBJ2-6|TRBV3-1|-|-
TGTGCCAGCAGCCACCGCGGGACCGGGGCCAACGTCCTGACTTTC
CASSHRGTGANVLTF
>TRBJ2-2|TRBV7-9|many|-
TGTGCCAGCAGCTTTACAGGGAGAGGCGGGGAGCTGTTTTTT
CASSFTGRGGELFF
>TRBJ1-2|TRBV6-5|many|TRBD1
TGTGCCAGCAGTTCCCCCGGGACAGGCCGCCCGGGGGACTATGGCTACACCTTC
CASSSPGTGRPGDYGYTF
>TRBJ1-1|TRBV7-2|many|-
TGTGCCAGCAACGGACAGATGAACACTGAAGCTTTCTTT
CASNGQMNTEAFF
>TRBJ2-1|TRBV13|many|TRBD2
TGTGCCAGCAGCGTCACGGTCGCGGGAGGATTCTACAATGAGCAGTTCTTC
CASSVTVAGGFYNEQFF